This TCR beta chain stems from a study of Ad26.COV2.S vaccination and SARS-CoV-2 variants. Study-level information: Ad26.COV2.S arm of COV1001 included the donor. Study-wide results and caveats: Individuals receiving vaccine had higher spike-specific TCR breadth than placebo recipients did.

Remarks on this clone: Its antigen remains unidentified.

The sample's treatment: roughly 19 received Ad26.COV2.S at low or high dose, single or two shots; roughly five received placebo; per-sample allocation not given. Specimens were obtained on day 63 following the first vaccine or placebo injection. An adult of 18-55 years in Boston served as donor. Some clones are missing from TCRdb's copy, which holds only in-frame ones; the method was immunoSEQ multiplex PCR. This table has fewer than 400,000 clones, 85% to 90% appearing once. The TCR originated in a person between 18 and 65 years old who received the Ad26.COV2.S COVID-19 vaccine or a placebo. The sample consisted of peripheral blood, taken in a trial of Ad26.COV2.S vaccine versus placebo.

The CDR3 loop reads CASSFAQGAYGYTF. The CDR3 bases are TGTGCCAGCAGTTTTGCGCAGGGGGCCTATGGCTACACCTTC. The chain carries TRBV27 and TRBJ1-2; TRBD1 matches 8 bases. The J segment lost 4 bases and the V segment lost 3 bases, leaving 4 bases of the junction unmatched. The CDR3 contains 14 residues. Looked up from germline, CDR1 is MNHEY and CDR2 is SMNVEV (reference sequence).